The sequence of this T cell receptor beta chain was determined in a study of CD8+CD57+ T cells in acquired aplastic anemia. Whole-study context: CD4+ cells from healthy donors averaged around 10 million reads.

General study points: Overlap between patients and controls comprised almost 30 CD8+ CDR3 sequences.

On this clonotype itself: Its cognate antigen is unknown.

The TCR beta profiling, which covered VDJ combination and CDR3 sequence, was carried out using genomic DNA as the template. Each CDR3 protein gets one entry after TCRdb re-called the reads with MiXCR. The data contain about 160,000 distinct CDR3 sequences, roughly 48% of them singletons. V was trimmed by 2 bases and J by 6 bases, leaving 4 bases between them. This CDR3 contains 11 residues. CDR1 SGHTA and CDR2 FQGNSA come from the germline V gene. The chain couples TRBV7-2 to TRBJ1-2; unclear D gene. The receptor comes from a human donor in good health. The sequenced material came from sorted CD4+, CD8+, or CD8+CD57+ T cells (not recorded which) from PBMCs. The CDR3: CASSLSDGYTF. The CDR3 DNA is TGTGCCAGCAGCTTATCGGATGGCTACACCTTC. Looking up the rest from reference TRBV7-2 and TRBJ1-2 gives the full variable domain: GAGVSQSPSNKVTEKGKDVELRCDPISGHTALYWYRQSLGQGLEFLIYFQGNSAPDKSGLPSDRFSAERTGGSVSTLTIQRTQQEDSAVYLCASSLSDGYTFGSGTRLTVV.